This TCR beta chain was retrieved from a study of T cell clonotyping in hematopoietic cell transplantation. Profiling relied on immunoSEQ multiplex PCR, and the TCRdb table lists in-frame clones only, not all of them. The sample lists more than 65,000 clones, 94% seen once, with 1.5% to 2% in the top ten. Trimming shortened V by 3 bases and J by 6 bases, and 13 bases separated the two germline ends. Germline V CDR1 and CDR2: MGHRA, YSYEKL. The CDR3 length is 14 residues. As concerns this clone: Its specificity is not known.

Study conclusions and caveats: Few recipient clonotypes overlapped donors; over 95% were de novo at given depth. Without cell sorting, CD4 versus CD8 contributions remain unresolved.

Sequencing was performed on peripheral blood mononuclear cells. This TCR came from a man aged 45-65 years in good health. Some clones in this sample may be carry-over from other donors' samples. The chain links TRBV4-1 to TRBJ2-3, with D tentatively TRBD2 (6 bases). The CDR3 here is CASSQVEGKDTQYF. The CDR3 DNA reads TGCGCCAGCAGCCAGGTGGAGGGGAAGGATACGCAGTATTTT.